A selection of T cell receptor beta chains follows, all from one sample in a study of CD8 T cells in Susac syndrome. From the immunoSEQ multiplex PCR reads, TCRdb called clonotypes with MiXCR, one entry per CDR3 protein. The sample carries about 290,000 distinct CDR3 sequences, approximately 90% recorded once. The sequencing input was CD8+ T cells from PBMCs. Source of these receptors: a human donor with multiple sclerosis. Each CDR3 is given with its conserved first and last residue. Each record gives: V gene, D gene, J gene, CDR3 protein. The D gene is left open where the match is weak.

V gene: TRBV4-1
D gene: TRBD2
J gene: TRBJ2-7
CDR3 protein: CASSSAGGTYEQYF

V gene: TRBV9
D gene: TRBD1
J gene: TRBJ2-7
CDR3 protein: CASSTGQDYEQYF

V gene: TRBV19
D gene: TRBD2
J gene: TRBJ2-1
CDR3 protein: CASSIELAGNNEQFF

V gene: TRBV7-9
D gene: -
J gene: TRBJ1-1
CDR3 protein: CASSLAGQGNTEAFF

V gene: TRBV4-3
D gene: -
J gene: TRBJ1-6
CDR3 protein: CASSQELGANSPLHF

V gene: TRBV9
D gene: -
J gene: TRBJ2-7
CDR3 protein: CASSVAPGDEQYF

V gene: TRBV6-1
D gene: TRBD2
J gene: TRBJ2-3
CDR3 protein: CASSEGLAGLADTQYF

V gene: TRBV6-2/TRBV6-3
D gene: -
J gene: TRBJ2-6
CDR3 protein: CASSYSPPGASSGANVLTF

V gene: TRBV6-2/TRBV6-3
D gene: -
J gene: TRBJ1-2
CDR3 protein: CASTAGYGYTF

V gene: TRBV4-2
D gene: TRBD1
J gene: TRBJ2-7
CDR3 protein: CASSDGQESAEQYF

V gene: TRBV4-1
D gene: -
J gene: TRBJ2-7
CDR3 protein: CASSPRAFYEQYF

V gene: TRBV15
D gene: TRBD1
J gene: TRBJ2-3
CDR3 protein: CATSDRDTDTQYF

V gene: TRBV20-1
D gene: -
J gene: TRBJ2-2
CDR3 protein: CSAHTGELFF

V gene: TRBV19
D gene: -
J gene: TRBJ1-1
CDR3 protein: CASLSGNTEAFF

V gene: TRBV6-1
D gene: TRBD1
J gene: TRBJ1-5
CDR3 protein: CASSEATGGLGQPQHF

V gene: TRBV4-1
D gene: -
J gene: TRBJ2-7
CDR3 protein: CASSQEVTVYEQYF

V gene: TRBV28
D gene: -
J gene: TRBJ1-1
CDR3 protein: CASSRIPMNTEAFF

V gene: TRBV9
D gene: TRBD2
J gene: TRBJ2-7
CDR3 protein: CASNPSGGGYEQYF

V gene: TRBV25-1
D gene: TRBD1
J gene: TRBJ1-2
CDR3 protein: CASSGRDRGGGYGYTF

V gene: TRBV30
D gene: -
J gene: TRBJ1-1
CDR3 protein: CAWRDGYSLNTEAFF

V gene: TRBV9
D gene: -
J gene: TRBJ2-1
CDR3 protein: CASSIRLENPANEQFF

V gene: TRBV4-1
D gene: TRBD1
J gene: TRBJ2-3
CDR3 protein: CASSQLPGQGSDTQYF

V gene: TRBV27
D gene: -
J gene: TRBJ2-7
CDR3 protein: CASSFVTGTSYEQYF

V gene: TRBV30
D gene: -
J gene: TRBJ2-3
CDR3 protein: CAWRMSNLYTDTQYF

V gene: TRBV11-2
D gene: TRBD1
J gene: TRBJ2-1
CDR3 protein: CASSIGTGAYNEQFF

V gene: TRBV6-5
D gene: -
J gene: TRBJ2-2
CDR3 protein: CASSYGGAGELFF